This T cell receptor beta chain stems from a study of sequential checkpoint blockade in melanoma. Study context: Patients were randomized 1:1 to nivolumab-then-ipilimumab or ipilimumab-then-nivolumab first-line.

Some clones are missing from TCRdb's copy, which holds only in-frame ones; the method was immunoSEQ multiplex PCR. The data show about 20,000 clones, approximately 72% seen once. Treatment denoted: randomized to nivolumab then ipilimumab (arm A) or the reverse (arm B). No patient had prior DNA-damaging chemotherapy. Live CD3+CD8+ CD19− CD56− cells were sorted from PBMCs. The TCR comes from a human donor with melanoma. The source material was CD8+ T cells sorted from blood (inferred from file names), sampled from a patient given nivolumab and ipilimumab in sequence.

The CDR3 region is CASSPEQGAYNQPQHF. CDR3 DNA sequence: TGCGCCAGCAGCCCTGAACAGGGGGCCTACAATCAGCCCCAGCATTTT. This chain connects TRBV4-1 to TRBJ1-5, with 9 bases fitting TRBD1. The ends lost 4 bases at V and 3 bases at J; junction bases unmatched: 7. Germline V gene data show CDR1 as MGHRA and CDR2 as YSYEKL. The CDR3 consists of 16 residues.